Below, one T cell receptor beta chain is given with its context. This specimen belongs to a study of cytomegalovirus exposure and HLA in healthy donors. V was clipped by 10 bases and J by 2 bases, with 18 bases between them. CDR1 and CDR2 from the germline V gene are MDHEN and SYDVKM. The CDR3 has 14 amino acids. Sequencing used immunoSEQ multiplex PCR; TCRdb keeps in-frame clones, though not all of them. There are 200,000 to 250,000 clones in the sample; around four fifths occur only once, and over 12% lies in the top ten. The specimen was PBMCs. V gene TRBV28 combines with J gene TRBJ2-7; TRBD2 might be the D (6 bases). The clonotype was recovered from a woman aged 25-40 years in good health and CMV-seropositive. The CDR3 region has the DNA TGTGCCACCCGGAGGGCAGGTGGGACCTACGAGCAGTACTTC. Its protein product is CATRRAGGTYEQYF.